This paragraph reports one TCR beta chain. Its antigen is undetermined. The same CDR3 arises from other DNA sequences in this sample as well. The CDR3 runs 13 residues. Trimming left V 0 bases short and J 5 bases short, with 8 bases between. The germline gives CDR1 SGHNT, CDR2 YYREEE (reference sequence). These data are taken from a study of shared clonotypes between healthy human individuals. Broader study findings: Naive subsets generally exceeded memory subsets in estimated richness. Owing to a small donor count, the genetic and exposure-history diversity represented was limited.

Replicate PCRs for sorted subsets used approximately 190 ng DNA; this equaled 30,000 to 35,000 T cell genomes. Here immunoSEQ multiplex PCR was the method, and the copy in TCRdb shows in-frame clones only, minus some. This sample has around 1.6 million clones, with 95% to 99% found just once. The J gene is TRBJ2-5, the V gene TRBV5-4; D unresolved. This TCR derives from a man under 40 in good health. The sequenced sample was naive CD4+ T cells sorted from blood. Subset described: CD45RA+ positively selected. This chain's CDR3 is CASSLGTEETQYF. DNA of the CDR3: TGTGCCAGCAGCTTGGGTACGGAGGAGACCCAGTACTTC. The full variable domain, its missing parts supplied by reference TRBV5-4 and TRBJ2-5, is ETGVTQSPTHLIKTRGQQVTLRCSSQSGHNTVSWYQQALGQGPQFIFQYYREEENGRGNFPPRFSGLQFPNYSSELNVNALELDDSALYLCASSLGTEETQYFGPGTRLLVL.